The 2 T cell receptor beta chains in this list originate from one sample, sequenced in a study of blood T cell repertoires in COVID-19. The assay was immunoSEQ multiplex PCR, and TCRdb's table has in-frame clones only and misses some. The table lists roughly 180,000 clones, around 85% of them singletons, with roughly 1.1% in the top ten. The sequencing input was peripheral blood. The receptors derive from a man between 60 and 75 years old who had recovered from COVID-19.

Written as DNA, the CDR3 is TGTGCCAGCAGCTTAGACGGTGGGGGGGCGGTTGAGCAGTTCTTC. Translated: CASSLDGGGAVEQFF. J is TRBJ2-1 and V is TRBV7-2; D may be TRBD2 (7 bases). V shed 1 base and J shed 9 bases, with 16 bases lying between them. The germline V gene has CDR1 SGHTA and CDR2 FQGNSA. The CDR3 spans 15 residues. Variable domain in full (rest from reference TRBV7-2 and TRBJ2-1): GAGVSQSPSNKVTEKGKDVELRCDPISGHTALYWYRQSLGQGLEFLIYFQGNSAPDKSGLPSDRFSAERTGGSVSTLTIQRTQQEDSAVYLCASSLDGGGAVEQFFGPGTRLTVL.

The chain uses TRBV4-2 and TRBJ1-4; TRBD1 aligns across 11 bases. Germline V gene data show CDR1 as LGHNA and CDR2 as YNFKEQ. The CDR3 contains 19 residues. V shed 0 bases and J 0 bases; nucleotides not matched to a gene: 6. The CDR3 DNA follows: TGTGCCAGCAGCCAAGATGGACAGGGGGCGCGCCCAACTAATGAAAAACTGTTTTTT. Amino acids: CASSQDGQGARPTNEKLFF.